Given below is one T cell receptor beta chain in context. V lost 3 bases to trimming and J lost 5 bases; unmatched junction nucleotides: 4. The CDR3 spans 15 residues. The sample originates from a study of T cells in Graves' hyperthyroidism and ophthalmopathy. Amplification targeted TCR beta CDR3 regions from RNA transcripts. With the HTBI primer set, the TCR CDR3 went through a first round of RT-PCR. Each CDR3 protein is one row after TCRdb ran MiXCR on the multiplex PCR reads. Among tens of thousands of distinct CDR3 sequences listed, about 54% were seen once. The clonotype originates from a man aged 18 to 29 with Graves' hyperthyroidism. The chain recombines TRBV12-3 or TRBV12-4 with TRBJ2-5; the match to TRBD1 covers 12 bases. Sample: peripheral blood or thyroid tissue (not recorded which). CDR3 amino acids: CASSFWDRGQETQYF. The CDR3 DNA follows: TGTGCCAGCAGTTTCTGGGACAGGGGGCAGGAGACCCAGTACTTC.